This is a list of T cell receptor beta chains from one sample in a study of T cells in Graves' hyperthyroidism and ophthalmopathy. One entry per CDR3 protein, called by TCRdb with MiXCR from the multiplex PCR reads. The sample includes some 370,000 distinct CDR3 sequences, around an eighth of them seen just once. Sequencing was carried out using blood. Receptors were obtained from a man aged 45 to 65 with Graves' ophthalmopathy. CDR3s leave out the opening cysteine and the closing phenylalanine or tryptophan. A D gene is named only where the DNA matches it firmly. Clone size appears in some rows only: once, few, many, or a class for an expanded clone.

d_call j_call v_call clone_size cdr3_aa
TRBD1 TRBJ1-6 TRBV29-1 once SVRGTDNSPLH
TRBD2 TRBJ2-1 TRBV24-1 . ATSEGLAGGYEQF
. TRBJ2-1 TRBV27 . VSSQGGAVRLTYNEQF
TRBD1 TRBJ1-3 TRBV2 many ASVRDRISGNTIY
. TRBJ2-3 TRBV6-2/TRBV6-3 few ARGGSTDTQY
TRBD1 TRBJ1-1 TRBV10-3 few AIRTDRGGMNTEAF
TRBD2 TRBJ2-7 TRBV3-1 many ASSKTSGRGTYEQY
. TRBJ2-3 TRBV15 . ATSRDLGDTQY
TRBD1 TRBJ1-2 TRBV20-1 few SASGTDPRGGYT
. TRBJ1-2 TRBV7-9 many ASTNLSRGGYT
TRBD2 TRBJ2-2 TRBV28 few ASSLTSGRALTGELF
. TRBJ2-5 TRBV12-3/TRBV12-4 many ASSNSGSGETQY
TRBD1 TRBJ1-2 TRBV10-3 few AISGGQGVSGYT
. TRBJ1-1 TRBV10-3 few AISGNTEAF
. TRBJ2-5 TRBV18 many ASSPEEGGETQY
TRBD1 TRBJ2-1 TRBV24-1 many ATSDETGQGYNEQF
. TRBJ2-7 TRBV6-1 few ASTLLGTSPGYEQY
. TRBJ2-7 TRBV15 . ATSRQFAYEQY
TRBD1 TRBJ1-5 TRBV28 many ASSQTGISNQPQH
TRBD1 TRBJ2-1 TRBV27 few ASTQQGIGYNEQF
. TRBJ2-2 TRBV20-1 few SARDSGIPTGELF
TRBD2 TRBJ2-1 TRBV12-3/TRBV12-4 many ASSSTSGSGVDNEQF
TRBD2 TRBJ2-1 TRBV7-2 . ASSLLGTRVVEQF
TRBD2 TRBJ2-5 TRBV27 few ASKLTSGTKETQY
. TRBJ2-5 TRBV7-9 few ASSLDQSFGETQY
. TRBJ1-2 TRBV6-2/TRBV6-3 few ASTRRDTTYGYT
. TRBJ1-1 TRBV20-1 few SARFVNTEAF
. TRBJ1-1 TRBV14 few ASSQDITGTEAF
. TRBJ1-5 TRBV13 few ASSTGTQPQH
. TRBJ1-2 TRBV14 . ASSQLTGAGINYGYT
. TRBJ1-5 TRBV19 . ASSTWTDPNQPQH
TRBD2 TRBJ2-1 TRBV12-5 . ASGSGAGALNEQF